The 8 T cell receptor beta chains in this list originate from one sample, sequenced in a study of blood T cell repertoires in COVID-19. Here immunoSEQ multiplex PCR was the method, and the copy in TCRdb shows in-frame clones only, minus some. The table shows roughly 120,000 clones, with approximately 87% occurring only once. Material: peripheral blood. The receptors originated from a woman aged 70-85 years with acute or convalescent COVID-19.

CDR3 amino acids: CASSDRGVWQPQHF. As DNA, the CDR3 is TGTGCCAGCAGCGACAGGGGCGTCTGGCAGCCCCAGCATTTT. V and J are TRBV6-5 and TRBJ1-5; 8 nucleotides match TRBD1. The length of the CDR3 is 14 residues. The V and J ends lost 6 bases and 7 bases, in that order; junction bases with no gene match: 8. The germline V gene encodes CDR1 MNHEY and CDR2 SVGAGI.

The CDR3 region is CASSLSPGLTQHF. The CDR3 nucleotides are TGTGCCAGCAGTTTATCCCCAGGGTTGACCCAGCATTTT. V usage is TRBV28 and J usage is TRBJ1-5, with TRBD1 as a possible D gene (5 bases). CDR1 and CDR2 from the germline V gene are MDHEN and SYDVKM. The CDR3 is made up of 13 amino acids. The V end lost 1 base, the J end lost 11 bases, and 12 bases lay between the germline ends.

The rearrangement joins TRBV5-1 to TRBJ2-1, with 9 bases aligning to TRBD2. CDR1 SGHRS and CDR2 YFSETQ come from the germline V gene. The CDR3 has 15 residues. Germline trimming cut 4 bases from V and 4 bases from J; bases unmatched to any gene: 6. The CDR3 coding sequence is TGCGCCAGCAGCGGCGCTAGCGGGGCATACAATGAGCAGTTCTTC. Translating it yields CASSGASGAYNEQFF.

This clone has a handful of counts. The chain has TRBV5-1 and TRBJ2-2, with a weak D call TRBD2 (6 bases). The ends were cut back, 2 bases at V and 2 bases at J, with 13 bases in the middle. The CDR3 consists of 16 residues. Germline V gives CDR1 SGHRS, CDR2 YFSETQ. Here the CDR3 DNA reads TGCGCCAGCAGCTTAAAAATGGGGGGAAACACCGGGGAGCTGTTTTTT. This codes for CASSLKMGGNTGELFF.

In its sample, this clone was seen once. DNA for the CDR3: TGCGCCAGCAGCCACCGAAATTTAGGGGTTGCAACTAATGAAAAACTGTTTTTT. It is translated as CASSHRNLGVATNEKLFF. The chain couples TRBV4-1 to TRBJ1-4, with TRBD1 as a possible D gene (5 bases). The CDR3 runs 18 residues. Germline-derived CDR1 and CDR2 are MGHRA and YSYEKL. V was clipped by 3 bases and J by 0 bases, with 17 bases between them.

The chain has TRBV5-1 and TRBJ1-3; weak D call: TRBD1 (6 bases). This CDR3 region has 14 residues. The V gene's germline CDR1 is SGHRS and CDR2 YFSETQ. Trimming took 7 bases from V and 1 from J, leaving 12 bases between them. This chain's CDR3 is CASWDTYSGNTIYF. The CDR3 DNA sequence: TGCGCCAGCTGGGACACCTATTCTGGAAACACCATATATTTT. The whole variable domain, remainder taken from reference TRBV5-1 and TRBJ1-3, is KAGVTQTPRYLIKTRGQQVTLSCSPISGHRSVSWYQQTPGQGLQFLFEYFSETQRNKGNFPGRFSGRQFSNSRSEMNVSTLELGDSALYLCASWDTYSGNTIYFGEGSWLTVV.

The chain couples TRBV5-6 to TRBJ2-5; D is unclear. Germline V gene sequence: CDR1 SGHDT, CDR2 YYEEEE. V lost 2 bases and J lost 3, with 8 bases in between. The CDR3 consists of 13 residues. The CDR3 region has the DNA TGTGCCAGCAGCTTACCACTCAAAGAGACCCAGTACTTC. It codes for CASSLPLKETQYF.

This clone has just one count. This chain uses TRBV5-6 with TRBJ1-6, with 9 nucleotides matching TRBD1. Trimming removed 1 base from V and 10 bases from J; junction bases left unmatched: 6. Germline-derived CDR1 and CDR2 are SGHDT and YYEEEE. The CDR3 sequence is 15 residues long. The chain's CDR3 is CASSLIATGGSPLHF. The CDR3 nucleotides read TGTGCCAGCAGCTTGATTGCGACAGGGGGGTCACCCCTCCACTTT.